What follows are 29 T cell receptor beta chains derived from one specimen sequenced in a study of T-cell memory formation after mild COVID-19. Each CDR3 protein gets one entry after TCRdb re-called the 5' RACE reads with MiXCR. The sample shows 150,000 to 200,000 distinct CDR3 sequences, 13% to 15% of them seen only once. Sequencing input: PBMCs or a T cell subset sorted from them (not recorded which). These receptors were taken from an adult woman who had mild COVID-19 (a few samples of this study predate the infection). Cell type and time point are not known.

V usage is TRBV5-1 and J usage is TRBJ2-4, with 7 bases fitting TRBD1. The CDR3 contains 14 residues. V trimming: 1 base; J trimming: 5 bases; junction bases outside the gene matches: 3. Per germline, CDR1 SGHRS and CDR2 YFSETQ. The CDR3 sequence is CASSLQGDENIQYF. In DNA, the CDR3 is TGCGCCAGCAGCTTGCAGGGGGACGAAAACATTCAGTACTTC.

This clonotype has just a few counts. The chain is built from TRBV7-9 and TRBJ2-5; D is perhaps TRBD1 (5 bases). In germline, CDR1 is SEHNR, CDR2 FQNEAQ (reference sequence). The CDR3 runs 13 residues. V lost 1 base and J 9 bases, leaving 12 bases between the germline ends. CDR3 sequence: CASSLDGAWAQYF. The CDR3 coding sequence is TGTGCCAGCAGCTTAGATGGGGCCTGGGCCCAGTACTTC.

This clonotype turned up a few times. This chain joins TRBV4-1 and TRBJ1-2, with 7 bases that match TRBD1. The germline V gene has CDR1 MGHRA and CDR2 YSYEKL. V shed 0 bases, J shed 5 bases, and the junction held 24 bases outside the gene matches. CDR3 size: 21 residues. The CDR3 loop is CASSQETRDRVFGGITYGYTF. The CDR3 coding sequence is TGCGCCAGCAGCCAAGAAACCCGTGACAGGGTCTTCGGTGGAATTACGTATGGCTACACCTTC.

This clonotype was seen a handful of times. The chain joins TRBV29-1 to TRBJ2-5; the D is unclear. Germline CDR1 is SQVTM and CDR2 is ANQGSEA. Trimming cost V 5 bases and J 3 bases, with 10 bases left between them. The CDR3 runs to 12 residues. The CDR3 reads CSVLVIEETQYF. The CDR3 nucleotides are TGCAGCGTTTTAGTCATAGAAGAGACCCAGTACTTC.

This clonotype was detected many times. The chain uses TRBV5-1 and TRBJ2-7; 7 bases match TRBD1. Germline CDR1 is SGHRS and CDR2 is YFSETQ. J lost 6 bases, V lost 4 bases, and 13 bases had no gene match. This CDR3 comprises 15 residues. The CDR3 DNA is TGCGCCAGCAGCCTCCTGACAGGGACGCTTGGCGAGCAGTACTTC. Its protein product is CASSLLTGTLGEQYF.

V gene TRBV14 combines with J gene TRBJ2-1; 7 nucleotides align to TRBD1. The CDR3 totals 14 residues. V lost 5 bases, J lost 3 bases, and 4 bases stayed unmatched. The germline CDR1 and CDR2 sequences are SGHDN and FVKESK. CDR3 in DNA: TGTGCCAGCAGCGACAGGGTAAACTACAATGAGCAGTTCTTC. It is translated as CASSDRVNYNEQFF. The full variable domain, its missing parts supplied by reference TRBV14 and TRBJ2-1, is EAGVTQFPSHSVIEKGQTVTLRCDPISGHDNLYWYRRVMGKEIKFLLHFVKESKQDESGMPNNRFLAERTGGTYSTLKVQPAELEDSGVYFCASSDRVNYNEQFFGPGTRLTVL.

The V and J genes are TRBV19 and TRBJ2-7; 9 nucleotides match TRBD2. The CDR3 sequence is 14 residues long. The V gene's germline CDR1 is LNHDA and CDR2 SQIVND (reference sequence). V lost 8 bases and J lost 2; bases outside the gene matches: 7. CDR3 in DNA: TGTGCCAGTTCCCTTAGCGGGGGAGCCTACGAGCAGTACTTC. Encoded protein: CASSLSGGAYEQYF. Using reference TRBV19 and TRBJ2-7 for the parts outside the CDR3, the full variable domain is DGGITQSPKYLFRKEGQNVTLSCEQNLNHDAMYWYRQDPGQGLRLIYYSQIVNDFQKGDIAEGYSVSREKKESFPLTVTSAQKNPTAFYLCASSLSGGAYEQYFGPGTRLTVT.

This clonotype was observed a handful of times. This chain connects TRBV5-5 to TRBJ2-7, with D tentatively TRBD2 (6 bases). The CDR3 length is 13 residues. CDR1 is SGHKS and CDR2 is YYEKEE in the germline V gene (reference sequence). Trimming cost V 2 bases and J 6 bases, with 12 bases left between them. The CDR3 spells CASSFSSASEQYF. CDR3 in DNA: TGTGCCAGCAGCTTCTCTAGCGCATCCGAGCAGTACTTC.

This clonotype was counted many times. The chain couples TRBV12-3 or TRBV12-4 to TRBJ2-7; 8 nucleotides match TRBD2. The V gene end was trimmed by 5 bases and the J gene end by 4 bases; junction bases not matched to a gene: 7. The CDR3 covers 14 residues. The CDR3 DNA reads as TGTGCCAGCAGTCCGGGACTAGGGGGGTACGAGCAGTACTTC. Encoded protein: CASSPGLGGYEQYF.

V gene TRBV24-1 combines with J gene TRBJ2-1; TRBD2 agrees at 15 bases. Germline loops: CDR1 KGHDR, CDR2 SFDVKD. Losses at the gene ends were 4 bases for V and 2 bases for J; bases not matched to a gene: 5. The CDR3 contains 18 residues. The CDR3 sequence: CATSDPGLAGGTYNEQFF. The DNA of the CDR3 is TGTGCCACCAGTGACCCGGGACTAGCGGGAGGAACCTACAATGAGCAGTTCTTC.

This clonotype was detected a few times. The V gene is TRBV15, the J gene TRBJ2-7; 8 nucleotides align to TRBD1. The V segment lost 1 base and the J segment 7 bases; nucleotides outside the gene matches: 12. Germline V gene lookup returns CDR1 LNHNV and CDR2 YYDKDF (reference sequence). This CDR3 contains 16 residues. The CDR3 loop reads CATSRGTGPRGGEQYF. In DNA, the CDR3 is TGTGCCACCAGCAGAGGGACAGGGCCGCGGGGTGGGGAGCAGTACTTC.

This chain's CDR3 is CASSLAGSEQFF. CDR3 sequence (DNA): TGTGCCAGCAGCTTAGCAGGGAGTGAGCAGTTCTTC. The chain carries TRBV11-2 and TRBJ2-1; D is perhaps TRBD1 or TRBD2 (5 bases each). CDR3 length equals 12 residues. The V gene's germline CDR1 is SGHAT and CDR2 FQNNGV. Trimming stripped 1 base from V and 9 bases from J, with 7 bases between.

The chain links TRBV7-9 to TRBJ2-3; TRBD2 aligns across 11 bases. Germline V CDR1 and CDR2: SEHNR, FQNEAQ (reference sequence). With V trimmed by 2 bases and J by 4 bases, 5 bases remained unmatched. The CDR3 spans 16 residues. DNA for the CDR3: TGTGCCAGCAGCTTAAGTAGCGGGAGGGCCGCAGATACGCAGTATTTT. It translates to CASSLSSGRAADTQYF.

The gene calls are TRBV5-1 and TRBJ2-1, with D perhaps matching TRBD2 (6 bases). Trimming left V 4 bases short and J 5 bases short, with 10 bases between. Germline CDR1 SGHRS, CDR2 YFSETQ. The CDR3 runs 13 residues. The CDR3 here is CASSKGTDNEQFF. The DNA of the CDR3 is TGCGCCAGCAGCAAAGGGACTGACAATGAGCAGTTCTTC.

This clonotype was counted only a few times. This chain connects TRBV7-9 to TRBJ2-1, with 9 bases matching TRBD2. Germline V gene data show CDR1 as SEHNR and CDR2 as FQNEAQ (reference sequence). J was trimmed by 4 bases and V by 1 base; bases with no gene match: 14. CDR3 size: 19 residues. CDR3: CASSLVPLWREGEYNEQFF. Written as DNA, the CDR3 is TGTGCCAGCAGCTTAGTCCCCCTATGGCGGGAGGGCGAATACAATGAGCAGTTCTTC.

The chain recombines TRBV13 with TRBJ2-2; D perhaps matches TRBD2 (5 bases). Trimming took off 6 bases at V and 3 bases at J, with 17 bases between the two ends. Germline lookup yields CDR1 PRHDT and CDR2 FYEKMQ (reference sequence). The length of the CDR3 is 16 residues. In DNA form, the CDR3 reads TGTGCCAGCAGAGGGATGGCCGGACTTTACACCGGGGAGCTGTTTTTT. Translated: CASRGMAGLYTGELFF.

This rearrangement joins TRBV20-1 to TRBJ2-7, with TRBD2 identical over 7 bases. V dropped 3 bases and J dropped 2; count of bases not matched to a gene: 13. The germline CDR1 and CDR2 sequences are DFQATT and SNEGSKA (reference sequence). The CDR3 runs 16 residues. This chain's CDR3 is CSASEVGRERTYEQYF. DNA for the CDR3: TGCAGTGCTAGTGAGGTAGGGCGGGAGAGAACCTACGAGCAGTACTTC.

This clonotype has more than one count but fewer than ten. The chain has TRBV20-1 and TRBJ2-7, with D possibly called TRBD1 or TRBD2 (6 bases each). CDR1 is DFQATT, CDR2 SNEGSKA, per germline (reference sequence). There are 15 residues in the CDR3. Trimming took off 3 bases at V and 6 bases at J, with 21 bases between the two ends. The CDR3 region is CSARSPTGGVAEQYF. DNA for the CDR3: TGCAGTGCTAGGTCCCCGACAGGAGGGGTCGCCGAGCAGTACTTC.

The chain uses TRBV7-2 and TRBJ2-2, with 8 bases lining up with TRBD2. The CDR3 covers 13 residues. The V segment lost 5 bases and the J segment 9 bases; nucleotides outside the gene matches: 5. The germline V gene has CDR1 SGHTA and CDR2 FQGNSA. The CDR3 DNA reads TGTGCCAGCAGCCGGGGGGGGGAGTGGGAGCTGTTTTTT. This gives the protein CASSRGGEWELFF.

As concerns this clonotype: A read error may produce the germline difference seen at one junction end. The chain employs TRBV6-5 and TRBJ2-1; D is possibly TRBD2 (5 bases). There are 16 residues in the CDR3. Germline V gene data show CDR1 as MNHEY and CDR2 as SVGAGI. The CDR3 DNA sequence: TGTGCCCGCAGTTACTCCCCGGGTGGGAGATACAATGAGCAGTTCTTC. Translation: CARSYSPGGRYNEQFF.

The rearrangement links TRBV6-5 to TRBJ1-5; maybe TRBD1 (5 bases). CDR3 length equals 14 residues. The V end lost 2 bases, the J end lost 7 bases, and 12 bases lay between the germline ends. Germline CDR1 reads MNHEY; CDR2 reads SVGAGI. The CDR3 loop is CASSYEQGWQPQHF. The CDR3 DNA reads TGTGCCAGCAGTTACGAGCAGGGTTGGCAGCCCCAGCATTTT.

This clonotype turned up a few times. The chain combines TRBV5-1 with TRBJ2-2; a possible D gene is TRBD2 (6 bases). The CDR3 runs to 14 residues. The V gene's germline CDR1 is SGHRS and CDR2 YFSETQ. The V end was cut by 2 bases, the J end by 6 bases, with 11 bases between. CDR3 loop: CASSFGGRSGELFF. CDR3 coding DNA: TGCGCCAGCAGCTTCGGGGGAAGGTCCGGGGAGCTGTTTTTT.

This clonotype was seen more than once but under ten times. V and J are TRBV4-3 and TRBJ2-1; D remains unclear. The germline V gene has CDR1 LGHNA and CDR2 YSLEER. This CDR3 region has 15 residues. V was trimmed by 0 bases and J by 7 bases, leaving 13 bases between them. The CDR3 here is CASSQDSGRKNEQFF. The CDR3, as DNA: TGCGCCAGCAGCCAAGATTCAGGTCGTAAGAATGAGCAGTTCTTC.

The chain has TRBV7-8 and TRBJ2-6, with 9 bases lining up with TRBD1. CDR3 length equals 17 residues. CDR1 SGHVS and CDR2 FQNEAQ come from the germline V gene. The V segment lost 4 bases and the J segment 3 bases; nucleotides outside the gene matches: 7. The CDR3 sequence: CASSWDRVLIGANVLTF. For the CDR3, the DNA is TGTGCCAGCAGCTGGGACAGGGTTTTAATTGGGGCCAACGTCCTGACTTTC.

There are a few counts of this clonotype. The chain couples TRBV5-1 to TRBJ2-3, with 11 bases identical to TRBD2. The length of the CDR3 is 17 residues. V was clipped by 1 base and J by 6 bases; unmatched bases: 10. Germline loops: CDR1 SGHRS, CDR2 YFSETQ. The CDR3 DNA follows: TGCGCCAGCAGCTTGAGGCTAGCGGGGGGCCCTCGGGATACGCAGTATTTT. Translating gives CASSLRLAGGPRDTQYF.

The chain joins TRBV5-6 to TRBJ2-3, with D perhaps matching TRBD2 (5 bases). The germline V gene has CDR1 SGHDT and CDR2 YYEEEE. CDR3 length: 16 amino acids. V lost 1 base and J lost 0, with 12 bases in between. CDR3 protein: CASSLYLSGSTDTQYF. Here the CDR3 DNA reads TGTGCCAGCAGCTTGTATCTCAGCGGCAGCACAGATACGCAGTATTTT.

This clonotype was picked up a small number of times. The rearrangement links TRBV6-2 or TRBV6-3 to TRBJ2-1; 10 bases are shared with TRBD2. V was clipped by 6 bases and J by 0 bases; unmatched bases: 8. Germline CDR1 MNHEY, CDR2 SVGEGT. CDR3 length: 17 amino acids. CDR3 in DNA: TGTGCCAGCAGCCCCGGGACTAGCGCTTTCTCCTACAATGAGCAGTTCTTC. This codes for CASSPGTSAFSYNEQFF.

V and J are TRBV12-3 or TRBV12-4 and TRBJ1-2; tentative D call: TRBD1 (5 bases). CDR3 size: 15 residues. V was pared by 3 bases and J by 2 bases, with 13 bases between. The CDR3: CASSLRQGANYGYTF. In DNA form, the CDR3 reads TGTGCCAGCAGTTTGCGGCAGGGCGCCAACTATGGCTACACCTTC.

This chain connects TRBV14 to TRBJ2-1; D is uncertain. The CDR3 runs to 14 residues. V lost 9 bases and J lost 6, with 18 bases in between. The germline V gene encodes CDR1 SGHDN and CDR2 FVKESK. Here the CDR3 reads CASNLDSSSNEQFF. CDR3 DNA: TGTGCCAGTAACCTCGACTCAAGCAGCAATGAGCAGTTCTTC.